One sample yielded the 17 T cell receptor beta chains listed below, sequenced in a study of cytomegalovirus exposure and HLA in healthy donors. Amplification used 60 Vbeta primers and 13 Jbeta primers. The repertoire was sequenced with immunoSEQ multiplex PCR; TCRdb's copy has only in-frame clones and lacks some. This sample has some 190,000 clones, with about 80% found just once. Sequencing input: PBMCs. The source is a woman aged 25 to 45 in good health and CMV-seronegative.

Only one count was recorded for this clone. The chain employs TRBV4-1 and TRBJ1-2; D remains unclear. CDR1 is MGHRA, CDR2 YSYEKL, per germline. Trimming removed 4 bases at V and 3 bases at J, with 12 bases between. This CDR3 has 14 residues. Here the CDR3 reads CASSLAREDYGYTF. CDR3 nucleotides: TGCGCCAGCAGCCTCGCCCGCGAAGACTATGGCTACACCTTC.

CDR3 nucleotide sequence: TGCAGCGTTGCCCCAGGTCCCTACGAGCAGTACTTC. This encodes CSVAPGPYEQYF. V is TRBV29-1 and J is TRBJ2-7; D gene ambiguous. Trimming left V 4 bases short and J 2 bases short, with 9 bases between. The CDR3 extends over 12 amino acids. CDR1 is SQVTM, CDR2 ANQGSEA, per germline.

The chain carries TRBV28 and TRBJ1-2, with 8 bases that match TRBD1. Germline CDR1 and CDR2: MDHEN and SYDVKM. This CDR3 is built from 13 residues. Trimming cost V 3 bases and J 5 bases; bases outside gene matches: 2. CDR3 coding DNA: TGTGCCAGCAGTTTGACAGGGGAATATGGCTACACCTTC. It codes for CASSLTGEYGYTF.

The chain couples TRBV21-1 to TRBJ2-1; the table assigns TRBD1, which was not confirmed against the DNA. TRBV21-1 constitutes a pseudogene. The CDR3 has 14 residues. The DNA for the CDR3 is TGTGCCAGCAGCAAAGACCAGGATTACAATGAGCAGTTCTTC. As protein: CASSKDQDYNEQFF.

The rearrangement links TRBV9 to TRBJ1-2, with a possible D match to TRBD1 (6 bases). V shed 4 bases and J shed 4 bases, with 11 bases lying between them. The CDR3 runs to 13 residues. CDR1 is SGDLS and CDR2 is YYNGEE in the germline V gene. The CDR3 DNA sequence: TGTGCCAGCAGCCCGGACAGTACCTATGGCTACACCTTC. Translating it yields CASSPDSTYGYTF.

V and J are TRBV10-1 and TRBJ2-3, with 10 bases that match TRBD2. V trimming: 2 bases; J trimming: 2 bases; junction bases outside the gene matches: 7. This CDR3 has 17 amino acids. Germline-derived CDR1 and CDR2 are WNHNN and SYGVQD (reference sequence). This chain's CDR3 is CASSEGKLAGFTDTQYF. In DNA form, the CDR3 reads TGCGCCAGCAGTGAGGGGAAACTAGCGGGGTTCACAGATACGCAGTATTTT.

About this clone: Mismatch with germline at one junction end may stem from a read error. The chain uses TRBV6-6 and TRBJ2-7, with 8 bases matching TRBD1. This CDR3 is built from 16 residues. Germline lookup yields CDR1 MNHNY and CDR2 SVGAGI (reference sequence). The DNA for the CDR3 is TGTGCCAGCACCCTCGCCCCCGGGACAGGTGAACCCGTCGGGGGTTTC. Its translation: CASTLAPGTGEPVGGF.

This clone has just one count. The CDR3 reads CASSLGSAWGDEKLFF. The DNA of the CDR3 is TGTGCCAGCAGCTTAGGGTCGGCGTGGGGCGATGAAAAACTGTTTTTT. The rearrangement joins TRBV7-6 to TRBJ1-4; a possible D gene is TRBD1 (5 bases). Deletions cut 1 base from V and 6 bases from J, with 15 bases between. There are 16 residues in the CDR3. CDR1 and CDR2 (germline): SGHVS, FNYEAQ.

This sequence joins TRBV9 and TRBJ2-3; 16 bases match TRBD2. The CDR3 is 16 residues long. The trim removed 4 bases at V and 6 bases at J, leaving 5 bases unmatched. CDR1 and CDR2 from the germline V gene are SGDLS and YYNGEE. Written as DNA, the CDR3 is TGTGCCAGCAGCCAGGGACTAGCGGGGGGGCCGGATACGCAGTATTTT. Protein product: CASSQGLAGGPDTQYF.

This chain joins TRBV19 and TRBJ2-2, with TRBD2 matching 10 bases. CDR3 length equals 19 residues. Germline loops: CDR1 LNHDA, CDR2 SQIVND (reference sequence). V lost 6 bases and J lost 5; bases outside the gene matches: 18. The CDR3 DNA reads TGTGCCAGTAGCCACACGGGACTAGCGTTAGGGGCAGGAACCGGGGAGCTGTTTTTT. It translates to CASSHTGLALGAGTGELFF.

The rearrangement uses TRBV6-5 and TRBJ1-2; D is perhaps TRBD1 (6 bases). CDR1 and CDR2 from the germline V gene are MNHEY and SVGAGI. The CDR3 is 15 amino acids. Trimming pared 0 bases from V and 2 bases from J, leaving 10 bases between. This chain's CDR3 is CASSYSRTVNYGYTF. The CDR3 bases are TGTGCCAGCAGTTACTCAAGGACAGTAAACTATGGCTACACCTTC.

The gene calls are TRBV25-1 and TRBJ2-5; a weak D match, TRBD2 (7 bases). CDR3 length equals 16 residues. Germline lookup yields CDR1 MGHDK and CDR2 SYGVNS. V lost 1 base and J lost 5, with 17 bases in between. CDR3 sequence reads: CASSEWGGLGMETQYF. CDR3 DNA: TGTGCCAGCAGTGAATGGGGGGGCCTAGGAATGGAGACCCAGTACTTC.

The chain is built from TRBV5-1 and TRBJ2-5; D possibly corresponds to TRBD2 (6 bases). CDR3 length: 15 residues. V shed 2 bases and J shed 2 bases, with 13 bases lying between them. In germline, CDR1 is SGHRS, CDR2 YFSETQ. CDR3 loop: CASSLGGITQETQYF. In DNA, the CDR3 is TGCGCCAGCAGCTTAGGAGGGATTACACAAGAGACCCAGTACTTC.

The V gene is TRBV6-5, the J gene TRBJ2-7; D perhaps matches TRBD2 (5 bases). The CDR3 length is 13 residues. V lost 6 bases and J 2 bases, leaving 11 bases between the germline ends. Germline assignment: CDR1 MNHEY and CDR2 SVGAGI. The CDR3 DNA sequence: TGTGCCAGCAGCCTGAGGGTCCCCTACGAGCAGTACTTC. As protein: CASSLRVPYEQYF.

This sequence joins TRBV4-2 and TRBJ1-1, with D perhaps matching TRBD1 (5 bases). Germline values: CDR1 LGHNA, CDR2 YNFKEQ. The CDR3 extends over 15 amino acids. Trimming cost V 4 bases and J 5 bases, with 17 bases left between them. The CDR3: CASSPLGGVDTEAFF. In DNA form, the CDR3 reads TGTGCCAGCAGCCCCCTTGGAGGGGTGGATACTGAAGCTTTCTTT.

This chain uses TRBV4-3 with TRBJ1-2; D uncertain. V was trimmed by 1 base and J by 4 bases, leaving 13 bases between them. CDR1 and CDR2 (germline): LGHNA, YSLEER. CDR3 length equals 15 residues. Here the CDR3 DNA reads TGCGCCAGCAGCCAAGTCGGGATCCCGAGCTATGGCTACACCTTC. Protein product: CASSQVGIPSYGYTF.

The V and J genes are TRBV15 and TRBJ1-4; D perhaps matches TRBD1 (5 bases). Per the germline V gene, CDR1 is LNHNV and CDR2 is YYDKDF (reference sequence). The CDR3 is 16 residues long. The germline V and J ends were trimmed by 2 bases and 4 bases, with 14 bases remaining between them. Written as DNA, the CDR3 is TGTGCCACCAGCAGATCCTTCAGGGATGGTAATGAAAAACTGTTTTTT. It codes for CATSRSFRDGNEKLFF.